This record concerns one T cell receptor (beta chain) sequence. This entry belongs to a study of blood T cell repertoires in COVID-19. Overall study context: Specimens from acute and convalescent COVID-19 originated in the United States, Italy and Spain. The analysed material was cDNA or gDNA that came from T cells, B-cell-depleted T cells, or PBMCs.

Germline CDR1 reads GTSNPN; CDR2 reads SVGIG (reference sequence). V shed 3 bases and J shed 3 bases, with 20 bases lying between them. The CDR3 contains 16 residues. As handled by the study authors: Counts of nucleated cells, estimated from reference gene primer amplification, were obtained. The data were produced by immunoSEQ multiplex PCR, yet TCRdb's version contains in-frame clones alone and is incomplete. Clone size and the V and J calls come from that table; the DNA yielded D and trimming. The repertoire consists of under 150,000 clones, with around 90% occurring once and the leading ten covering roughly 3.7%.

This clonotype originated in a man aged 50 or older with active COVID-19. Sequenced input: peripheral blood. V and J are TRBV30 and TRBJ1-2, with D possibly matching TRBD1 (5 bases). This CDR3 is CAWSGPDIPPYYGYTF. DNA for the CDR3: TGTGCCTGGAGCGGGCCGGACATACCTCCTTACTATGGCTACACCTTC.